This T cell receptor beta chain was captured in a study of shared clonotypes between healthy human individuals. On the study more broadly: Per-donor plates numbered three CD4 naive, three CD4 memory, two CD8 naive and one CD8 memory. Regarding the study as a whole: Naive CD4 clonotype sharing across several donors was roughly 5%. Memory subsets had estimated richness that was generally smaller than that of naive subsets.

Trimming shortened V by 6 bases and J by 0 bases, and 9 bases separated the two germline ends. Per the germline V gene, CDR1 is SGHTA and CDR2 is FQGNSA. The CDR3 totals 13 residues. The split of CD4+ cells yielded CD45RA+ naive and CD45RA-negative memory subsets. Here immunoSEQ multiplex PCR was the method, and the copy in TCRdb shows in-frame clones only, minus some. The data contain around 2,000,000 clones, 90% to 95% of them seen just once; the ten biggest clones take up under 0.15%. Worth noting for this clone: The antigen is not known.

The sequencing input was naive CD4+ T cells sorted from blood. Documented subset: CD45RA+ positively selected. The gene calls are TRBV7-2 and TRBJ2-7; D not resolved. This clonotype originated in a man younger than 35 in good health. CDR3 sequence reads: CASRRQPSYEQYF. The CDR3 DNA follows: TGTGCCAGCAGACGGCAGCCCTCCTACGAGCAGTACTTC.